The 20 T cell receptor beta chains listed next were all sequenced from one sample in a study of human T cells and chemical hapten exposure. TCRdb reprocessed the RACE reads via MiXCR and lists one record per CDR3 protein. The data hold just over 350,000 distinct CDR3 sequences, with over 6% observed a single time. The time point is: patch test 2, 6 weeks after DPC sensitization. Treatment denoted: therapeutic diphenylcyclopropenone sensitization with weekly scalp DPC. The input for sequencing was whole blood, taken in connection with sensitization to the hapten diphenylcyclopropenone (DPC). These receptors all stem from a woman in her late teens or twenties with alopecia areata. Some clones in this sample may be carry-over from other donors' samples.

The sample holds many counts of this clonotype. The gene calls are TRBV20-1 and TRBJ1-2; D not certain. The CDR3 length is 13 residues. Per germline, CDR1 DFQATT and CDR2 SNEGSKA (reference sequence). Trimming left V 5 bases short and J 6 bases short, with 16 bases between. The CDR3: CSAGGGLWHGYTF. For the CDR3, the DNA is TGCAGTGCTGGAGGAGGTCTCTGGCATGGCTACACCTTC.

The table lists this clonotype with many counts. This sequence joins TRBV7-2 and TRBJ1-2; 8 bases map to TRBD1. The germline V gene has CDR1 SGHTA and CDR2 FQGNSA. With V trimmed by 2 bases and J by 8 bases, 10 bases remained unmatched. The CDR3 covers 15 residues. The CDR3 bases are TGTGCCAGCAGCTTAAGCGGACAGGGCATGCCAGGCTACACCTTC. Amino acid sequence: CASSLSGQGMPGYTF.

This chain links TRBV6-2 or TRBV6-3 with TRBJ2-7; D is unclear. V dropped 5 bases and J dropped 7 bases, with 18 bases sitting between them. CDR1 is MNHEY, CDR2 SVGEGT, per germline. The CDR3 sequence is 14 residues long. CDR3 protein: CASSPTGWILEQYF. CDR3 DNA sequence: TGTGCCAGCAGTCCCACCGGCTGGATCTTGGAGCAGTACTTC.

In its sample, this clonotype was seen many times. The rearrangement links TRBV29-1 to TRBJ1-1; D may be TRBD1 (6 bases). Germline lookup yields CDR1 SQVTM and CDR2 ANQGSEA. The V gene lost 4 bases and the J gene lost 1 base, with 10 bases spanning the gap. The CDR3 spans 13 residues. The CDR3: CSVGWDKNTEAFF. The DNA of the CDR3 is TGCAGCGTTGGTTGGGACAAGAACACTGAAGCTTTCTTT.

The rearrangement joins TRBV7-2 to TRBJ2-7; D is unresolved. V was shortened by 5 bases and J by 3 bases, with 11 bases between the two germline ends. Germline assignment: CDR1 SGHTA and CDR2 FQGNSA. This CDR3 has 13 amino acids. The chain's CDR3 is CASSPRANYEQYF. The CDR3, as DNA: TGTGCCAGCAGCCCACGAGCTAACTACGAGCAGTACTTC.

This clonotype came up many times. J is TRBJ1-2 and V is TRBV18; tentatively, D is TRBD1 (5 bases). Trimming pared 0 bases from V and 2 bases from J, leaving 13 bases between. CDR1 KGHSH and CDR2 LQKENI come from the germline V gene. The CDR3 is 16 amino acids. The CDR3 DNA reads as TGTGCCAGCTCACCACCTGAACGGGACCTAAACTATGGCTACACCTTC. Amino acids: CASSPPERDLNYGYTF.

The CDR3 bases are TGTGCCAGCAGTGAAGGCGGGGACAGGGGAATGAACACTGAAGCTTTCTTT. It codes for CASSEGGDRGMNTEAFF. This chain joins TRBV6-1 and TRBJ1-1; TRBD1 agrees at 10 bases. Germline CDR1 reads MNHNS; CDR2 reads SASEGT. The CDR3 runs to 17 residues. V lost 1 base to trimming and J lost 0 bases; unmatched junction nucleotides: 5.

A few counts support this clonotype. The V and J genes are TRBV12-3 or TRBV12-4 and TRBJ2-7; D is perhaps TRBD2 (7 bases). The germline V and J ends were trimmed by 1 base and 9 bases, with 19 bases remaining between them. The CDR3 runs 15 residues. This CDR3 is CASSLELGAGARQYF. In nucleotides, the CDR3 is TGTGCCAGCAGTTTAGAGTTGGGGGCGGGGGCACGGCAGTACTTC.

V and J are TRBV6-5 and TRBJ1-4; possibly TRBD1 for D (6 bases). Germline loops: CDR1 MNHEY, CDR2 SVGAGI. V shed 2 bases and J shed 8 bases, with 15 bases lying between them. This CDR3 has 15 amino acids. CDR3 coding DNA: TGTGCCAGCAGTTACGGGGGGGCTCAAAACGAAAAACTGTTTTTT. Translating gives CASSYGGAQNEKLFF.

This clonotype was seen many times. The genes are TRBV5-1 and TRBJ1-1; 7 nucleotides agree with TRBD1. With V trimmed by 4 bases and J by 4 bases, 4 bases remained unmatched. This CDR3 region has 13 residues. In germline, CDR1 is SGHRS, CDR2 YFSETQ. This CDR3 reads CASSIDRVTEAFF. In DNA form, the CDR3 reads TGCGCCAGCAGCATCGACAGGGTCACTGAAGCTTTCTTT.

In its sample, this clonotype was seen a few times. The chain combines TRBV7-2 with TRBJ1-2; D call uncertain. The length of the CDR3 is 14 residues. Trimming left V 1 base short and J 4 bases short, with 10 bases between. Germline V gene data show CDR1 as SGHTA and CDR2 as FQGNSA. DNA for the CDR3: TGTGCCAGCAGCTTAGTGTGGAGATCCTATGGCTACACCTTC. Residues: CASSLVWRSYGYTF.

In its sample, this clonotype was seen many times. CDR3 protein: CASRWFSNQPQHF. The CDR3 DNA reads as TGTGCCAGCAGGTGGTTTAGCAATCAGCCCCAGCATTTT. This chain links TRBV12-3 or TRBV12-4 with TRBJ1-5; D call uncertain. Trimming cost V 6 bases and J 0 bases, with 6 bases left between them. This CDR3 has 13 residues.

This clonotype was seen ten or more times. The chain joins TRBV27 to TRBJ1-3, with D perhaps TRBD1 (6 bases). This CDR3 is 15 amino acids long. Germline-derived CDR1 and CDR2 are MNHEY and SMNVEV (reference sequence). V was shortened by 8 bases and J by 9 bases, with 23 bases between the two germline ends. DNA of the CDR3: TGTGCCAGCGCACTTAAGGGGGAGTTGGGCACCACCATATATTTT. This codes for CASALKGELGTTIYF.

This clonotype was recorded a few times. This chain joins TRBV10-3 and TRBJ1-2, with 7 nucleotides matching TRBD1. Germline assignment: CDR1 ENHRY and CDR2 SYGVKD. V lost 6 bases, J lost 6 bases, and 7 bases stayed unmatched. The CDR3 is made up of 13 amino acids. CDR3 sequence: CAIRRQGENGYTF. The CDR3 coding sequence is TGTGCCATCAGGAGACAGGGAGAAAATGGCTACACCTTC.

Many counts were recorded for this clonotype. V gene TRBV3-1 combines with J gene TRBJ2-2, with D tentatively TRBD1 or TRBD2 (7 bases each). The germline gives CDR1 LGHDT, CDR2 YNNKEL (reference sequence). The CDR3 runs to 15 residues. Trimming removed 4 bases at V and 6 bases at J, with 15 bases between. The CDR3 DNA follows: TGTGCCAGCAGCCCTCATCAGGGGGGGGCCGGGGAGCTGTTTTTT. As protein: CASSPHQGGAGELFF. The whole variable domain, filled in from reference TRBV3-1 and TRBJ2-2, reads DTAVSQTPKYLVTQMGNDKSIKCEQNLGHDTMYWYKQDSKKFLKIMFSYNNKELIINETVPNRFSPKSPDKAHLNLHINSLELGDSAVYFCASSPHQGGAGELFFGEGSRLTVL.

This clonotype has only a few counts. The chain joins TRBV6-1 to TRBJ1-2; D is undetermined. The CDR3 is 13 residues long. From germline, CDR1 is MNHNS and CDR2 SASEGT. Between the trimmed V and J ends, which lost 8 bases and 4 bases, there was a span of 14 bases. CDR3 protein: CASHFSGIYGYTF. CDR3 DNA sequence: TGTGCCAGCCACTTTTCCGGAATCTATGGCTACACCTTC.

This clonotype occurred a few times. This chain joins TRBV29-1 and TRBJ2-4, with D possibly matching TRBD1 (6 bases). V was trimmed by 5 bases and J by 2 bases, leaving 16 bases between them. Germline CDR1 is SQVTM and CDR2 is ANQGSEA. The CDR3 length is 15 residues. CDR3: CSVKDRDKTKNIQYF. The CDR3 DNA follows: TGCAGCGTTAAGGACCGGGACAAAACCAAAAACATTCAGTACTTC.

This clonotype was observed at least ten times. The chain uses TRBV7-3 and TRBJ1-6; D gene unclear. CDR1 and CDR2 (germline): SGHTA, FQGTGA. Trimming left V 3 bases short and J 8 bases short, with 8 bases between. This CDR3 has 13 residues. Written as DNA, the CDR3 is TGTGCCAGCAGCTTCGTATCTGATTCACCCCTCCACTTT. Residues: CASSFVSDSPLHF.

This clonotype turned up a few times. The CDR3 region has the DNA TGTGCCAGCAGCCACCGACAGGGTCCACAGCCCCAGCATTTT. It is translated as CASSHRQGPQPQHF. The chain has TRBV7-9 and TRBJ1-5, with 7 bases aligning to TRBD1. Germline CDR1 is SEHNR and CDR2 is FQNEAQ (reference sequence). The CDR3 runs 14 residues. V lost 5 bases to trimming and J lost 7 bases; unmatched junction nucleotides: 8.

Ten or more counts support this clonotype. The CDR3 DNA is TGTGCCAGCAGCTTTGGGACGGGGGAAAAACTGTTTTTT. This sequence encodes CASSFGTGEKLFF. The chain links TRBV7-9 to TRBJ1-4; D is possibly TRBD1 (5 bases). CDR1 SEHNR and CDR2 FQNEAQ come from the germline V gene (reference sequence). The CDR3 contains 13 residues. V lost 3 bases to trimming and J lost 8 bases, with 10 bases between them.